The T cell receptor (beta chain) described here comes from a study of cytomegalovirus exposure and HLA in healthy donors. Study-wide background: There were around 390 genotyped donors. Of these, about 81% fell in the genetic ancestry cluster associated with self-reported Caucasian donors.

Turning to this clone: Its cognate antigen is unknown. The junction does not match germline at one end; this may be a read error.

Vbeta (60) and Jbeta (13) primers were used in the PCR. Here immunoSEQ multiplex PCR was the method, and the copy in TCRdb shows in-frame clones only, minus some. The sample comprises 65,000 to 90,000 clones, 65% to 80% of which are singletons, and 2.5% rests with the top ten. Study-level results: Later analysis associated a missense DCLRE1C variant with TCR beta V- and J-gene trimming.

CDR3 length: 11 amino acids. Germline V CDR1 and CDR2: SEHNR, FQNEAQ (reference sequence). What was sequenced was PBMCs. V and J are TRBV7-9 and TRBJ1-4, with D unresolved. The TCR sequence derives from a man aged 25 to 40 in good health and CMV-seronegative. CDR3 nucleotides: TGTTCCAGCAGCTTGGCCGAAAAACTGTTTTTT. Translating it yields CSSSLAEKLFF.